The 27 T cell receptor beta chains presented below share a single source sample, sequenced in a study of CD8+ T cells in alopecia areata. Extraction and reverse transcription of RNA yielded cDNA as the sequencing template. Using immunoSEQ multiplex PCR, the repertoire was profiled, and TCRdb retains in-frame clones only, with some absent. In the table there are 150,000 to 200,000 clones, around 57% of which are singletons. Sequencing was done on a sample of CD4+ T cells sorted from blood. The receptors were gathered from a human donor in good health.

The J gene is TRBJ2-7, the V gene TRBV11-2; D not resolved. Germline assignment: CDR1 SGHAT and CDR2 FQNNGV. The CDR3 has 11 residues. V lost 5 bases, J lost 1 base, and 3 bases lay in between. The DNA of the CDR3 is TGTGCCAGCAGCCATTCCTACGAGCAGTACTTC. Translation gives CASSHSYEQYF.

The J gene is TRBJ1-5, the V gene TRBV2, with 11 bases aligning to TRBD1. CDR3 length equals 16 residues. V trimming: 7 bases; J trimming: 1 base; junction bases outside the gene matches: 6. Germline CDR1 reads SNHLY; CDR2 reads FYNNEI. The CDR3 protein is CASKARDRGSNQPQHF. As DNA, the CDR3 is TGTGCCAGCAAAGCCCGGGACAGGGGGAGCAATCAGCCCCAGCATTTT.

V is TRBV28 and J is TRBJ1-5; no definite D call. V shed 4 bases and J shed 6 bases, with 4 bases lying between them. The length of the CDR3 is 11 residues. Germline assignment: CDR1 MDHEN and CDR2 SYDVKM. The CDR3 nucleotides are TGTGCCAGCAGTTCTCCTCAGCCCCAGCATTTT. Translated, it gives CASSSPQPQHF.

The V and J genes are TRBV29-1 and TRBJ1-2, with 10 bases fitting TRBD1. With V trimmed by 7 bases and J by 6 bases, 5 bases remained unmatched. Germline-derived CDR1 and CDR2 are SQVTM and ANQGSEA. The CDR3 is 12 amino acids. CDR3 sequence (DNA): TGCAGCGAAAGACAGGGGGCGGATGGCTACACCTTC. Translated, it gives CSERQGADGYTF.

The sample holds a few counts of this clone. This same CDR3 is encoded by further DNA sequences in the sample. DNA for the CDR3: TGCAGCGTTGGAATCGGGACTAGTTCCTACGAGCAGTACTTC. Protein: CSVGIGTSSYEQYF. The V call is TRBV29-1, the J call TRBJ2-7; 8 nucleotides align to TRBD2. Germline CDR1 reads SQVTM; CDR2 reads ANQGSEA. V lost 4 bases to trimming and J lost 1 base; unmatched junction nucleotides: 6. CDR3 length: 14 residues.

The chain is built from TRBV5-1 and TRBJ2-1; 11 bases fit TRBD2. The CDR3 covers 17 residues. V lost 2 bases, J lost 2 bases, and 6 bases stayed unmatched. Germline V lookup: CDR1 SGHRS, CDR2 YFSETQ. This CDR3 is CASSLIAGGPPYNEQFF. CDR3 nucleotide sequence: TGCGCCAGCAGCTTAATAGCGGGAGGGCCCCCCTACAATGAGCAGTTCTTC.

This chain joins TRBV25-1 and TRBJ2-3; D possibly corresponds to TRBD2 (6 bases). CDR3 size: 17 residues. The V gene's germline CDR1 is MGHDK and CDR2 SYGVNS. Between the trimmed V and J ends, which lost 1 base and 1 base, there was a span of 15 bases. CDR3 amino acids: CASSESRARGGTDTQYF. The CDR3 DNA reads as TGTGCCAGCAGTGAATCCCGGGCGCGGGGAGGCACAGATACGCAGTATTTT.

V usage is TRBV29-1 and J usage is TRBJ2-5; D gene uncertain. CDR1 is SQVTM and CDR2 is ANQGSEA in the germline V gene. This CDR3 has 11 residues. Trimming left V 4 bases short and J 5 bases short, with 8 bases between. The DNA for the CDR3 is TGCAGCGTTGTCAGTGGGGAGACCCAGTACTTC. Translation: CSVVSGETQYF.

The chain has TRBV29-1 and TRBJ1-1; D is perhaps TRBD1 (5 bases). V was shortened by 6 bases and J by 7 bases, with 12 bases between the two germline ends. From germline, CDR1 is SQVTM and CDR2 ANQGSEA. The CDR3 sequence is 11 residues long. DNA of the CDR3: TGCAGCGTGGCCGACAGTGTTGAAGCTTTCTTT. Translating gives CSVADSVEAFF.

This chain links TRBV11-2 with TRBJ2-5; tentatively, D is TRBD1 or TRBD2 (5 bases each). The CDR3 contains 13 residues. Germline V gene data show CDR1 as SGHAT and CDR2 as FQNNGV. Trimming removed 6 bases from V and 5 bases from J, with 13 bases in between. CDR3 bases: TGTGCCAGCAGACGGACAACGGGGGAGACCCAGTACTTC. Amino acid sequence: CASRRTTGETQYF.

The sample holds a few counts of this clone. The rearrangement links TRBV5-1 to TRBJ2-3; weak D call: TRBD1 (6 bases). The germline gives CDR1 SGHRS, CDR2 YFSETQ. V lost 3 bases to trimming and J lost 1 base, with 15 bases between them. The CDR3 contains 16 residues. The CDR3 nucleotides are TGCGCCAGCAGCTCCACAGGGTGGGGACGCACAGATACGCAGTATTTT. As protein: CASSSTGWGRTDTQYF.

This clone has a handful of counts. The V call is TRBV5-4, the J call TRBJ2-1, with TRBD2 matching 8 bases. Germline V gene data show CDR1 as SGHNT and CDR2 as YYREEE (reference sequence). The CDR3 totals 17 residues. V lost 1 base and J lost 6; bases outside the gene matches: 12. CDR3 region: CASSLSRASGLLNEQFF. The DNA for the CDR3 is TGTGCCAGCAGCTTGTCGAGGGCTAGCGGGCTTCTCAATGAGCAGTTCTTC.

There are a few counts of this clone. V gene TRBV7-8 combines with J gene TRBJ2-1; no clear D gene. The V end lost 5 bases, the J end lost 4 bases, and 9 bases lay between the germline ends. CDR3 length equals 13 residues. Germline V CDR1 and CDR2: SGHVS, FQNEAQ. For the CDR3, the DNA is TGTGCCAGCAGCCCCCGACTTTACAATGAGCAGTTCTTC. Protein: CASSPRLYNEQFF.

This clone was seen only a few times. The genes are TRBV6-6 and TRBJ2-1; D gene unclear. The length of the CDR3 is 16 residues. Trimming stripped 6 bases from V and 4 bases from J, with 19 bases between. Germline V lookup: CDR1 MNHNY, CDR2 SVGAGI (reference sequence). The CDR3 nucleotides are TGTGCCAGCAGGGGAATATCGGTAGCCGAATACAATGAGCAGTTCTTC. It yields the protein CASRGISVAEYNEQFF.

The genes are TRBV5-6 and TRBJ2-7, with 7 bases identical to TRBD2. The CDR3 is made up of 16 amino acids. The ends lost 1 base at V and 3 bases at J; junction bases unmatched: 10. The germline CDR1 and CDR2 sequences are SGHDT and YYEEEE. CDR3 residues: CASSLQSSGKIYEQYF. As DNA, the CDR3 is TGTGCCAGCAGCTTGCAGTCTAGCGGAAAAATCTACGAGCAGTACTTC.

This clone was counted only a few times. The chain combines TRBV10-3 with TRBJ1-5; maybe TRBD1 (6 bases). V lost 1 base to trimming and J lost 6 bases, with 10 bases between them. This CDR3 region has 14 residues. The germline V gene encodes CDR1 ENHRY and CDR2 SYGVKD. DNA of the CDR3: TGTGCCATCAGTGAGTGGGGGCGCGGTCAGCCCCAGCATTTT. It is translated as CAISEWGRGQPQHF.

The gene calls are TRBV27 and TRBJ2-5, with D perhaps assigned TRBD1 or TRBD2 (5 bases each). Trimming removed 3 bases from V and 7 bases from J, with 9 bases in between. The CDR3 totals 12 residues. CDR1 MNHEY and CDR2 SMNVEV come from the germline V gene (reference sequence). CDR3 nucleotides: TGTGCCAGCAGTTTCCCCGGGGCGACCCAGTACTTC. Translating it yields CASSFPGATQYF.

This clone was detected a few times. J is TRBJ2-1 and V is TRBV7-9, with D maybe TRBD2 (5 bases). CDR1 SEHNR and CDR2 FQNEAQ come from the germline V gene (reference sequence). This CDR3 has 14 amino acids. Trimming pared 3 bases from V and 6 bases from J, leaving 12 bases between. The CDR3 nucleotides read TGTGCCAGCAGCTTTGTATTCCGGGGCAATGAGCAGTTCTTC. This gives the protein CASSFVFRGNEQFF.

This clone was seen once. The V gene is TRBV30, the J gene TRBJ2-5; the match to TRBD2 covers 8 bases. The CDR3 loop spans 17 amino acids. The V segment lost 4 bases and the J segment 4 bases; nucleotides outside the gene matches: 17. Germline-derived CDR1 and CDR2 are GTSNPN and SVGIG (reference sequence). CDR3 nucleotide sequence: TGTGCCTGGAAGTATAGCGGGATAGGGGCAAGGGGAGAGACCCAGTACTTC. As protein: CAWKYSGIGARGETQYF.

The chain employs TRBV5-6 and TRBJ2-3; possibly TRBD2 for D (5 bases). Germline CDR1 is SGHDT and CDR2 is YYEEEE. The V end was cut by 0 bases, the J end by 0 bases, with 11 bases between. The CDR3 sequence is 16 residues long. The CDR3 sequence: CASSLVAGGSTDTQYF. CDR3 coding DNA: TGTGCCAGCAGCTTGGTCGCGGGCGGGAGCACAGATACGCAGTATTTT.

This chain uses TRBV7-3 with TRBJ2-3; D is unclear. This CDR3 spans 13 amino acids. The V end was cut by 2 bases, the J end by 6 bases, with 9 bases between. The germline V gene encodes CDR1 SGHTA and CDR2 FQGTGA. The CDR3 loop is CASSLAVRDTQYF. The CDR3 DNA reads TGTGCCAGCAGCTTAGCAGTACGGGATACGCAGTATTTT.

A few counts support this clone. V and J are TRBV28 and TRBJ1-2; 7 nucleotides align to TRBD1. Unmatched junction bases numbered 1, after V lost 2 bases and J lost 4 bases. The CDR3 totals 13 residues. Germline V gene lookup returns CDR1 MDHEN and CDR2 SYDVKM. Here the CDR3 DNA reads TGTGCCAGCAGTTTACGGACAGGCTATGGCTACACCTTC. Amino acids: CASSLRTGYGYTF.

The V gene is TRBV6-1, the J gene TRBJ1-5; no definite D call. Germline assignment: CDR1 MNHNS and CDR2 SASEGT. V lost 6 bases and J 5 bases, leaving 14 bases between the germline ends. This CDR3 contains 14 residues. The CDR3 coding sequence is TGTGCCAGCAGCATCAACGGTCTAGATCAGCCCCAGCATTTT. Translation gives CASSINGLDQPQHF.

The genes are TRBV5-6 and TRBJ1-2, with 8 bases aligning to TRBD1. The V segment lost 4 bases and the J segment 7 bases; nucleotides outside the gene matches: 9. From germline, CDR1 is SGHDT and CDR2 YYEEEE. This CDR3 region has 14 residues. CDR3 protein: CASSRRTGRGGYTF. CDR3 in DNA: TGTGCCAGCAGCCGACGGACAGGGCGTGGTGGCTACACCTTC.

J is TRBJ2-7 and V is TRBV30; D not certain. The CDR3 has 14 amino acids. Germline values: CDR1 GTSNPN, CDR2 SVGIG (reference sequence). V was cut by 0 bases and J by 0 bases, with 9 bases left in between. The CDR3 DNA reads TGTGCCTGGAGTGTACCGGGCGGCTCCTACGAGCAGTACTTC. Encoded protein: CAWSVPGGSYEQYF.

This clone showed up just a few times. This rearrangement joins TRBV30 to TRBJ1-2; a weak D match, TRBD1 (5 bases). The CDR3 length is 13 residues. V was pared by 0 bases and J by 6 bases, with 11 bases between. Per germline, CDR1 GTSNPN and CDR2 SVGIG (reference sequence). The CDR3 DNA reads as TGTGCCTGGAGTGTACTGCTAGGGGATGGCTACACCTTC. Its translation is CAWSVLLGDGYTF.

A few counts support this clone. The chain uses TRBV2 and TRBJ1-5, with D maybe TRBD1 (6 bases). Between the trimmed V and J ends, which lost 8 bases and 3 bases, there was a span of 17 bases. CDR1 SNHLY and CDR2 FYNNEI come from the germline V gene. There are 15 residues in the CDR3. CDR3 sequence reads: CASFGGQGHNQPQHF. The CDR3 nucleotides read TGTGCCAGCTTCGGGGGGCAGGGGCACAATCAGCCCCAGCATTTT. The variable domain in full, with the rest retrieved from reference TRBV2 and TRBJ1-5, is EPEVTQTPSHQVTQMGQEVILRCVPISNHLYFYWYRQILGQKVEFLVSFYNNEISEKSEIFDDQFSVERPDGSNFTLKIRSTKLEDSAMYFCASFGGQGHNQPQHFGDGTRLSIL.